One T cell receptor beta chain is described in this entry. Its antigen remains unknown. This CDR3 contains 19 residues. V lost 0 bases and J lost 0; bases outside the gene matches: 10. Per the germline V gene, CDR1 is SGHVS and CDR2 is FQNEAQ. The data belong to a study of PD-1 blockade in classical Hodgkin lymphoma. Study results and caveats: Newly diagnosed and completely responding patients shared comparable baseline diversity.

Time point indicated: cycle 4 day 1 (C4D1), after 5 to 7 weeks of nivolumab. All trial patients relapsed after autologous stem cell transplantation. The table came from immunoSEQ multiplex PCR; TCRdb's copy has only in-frame clones and leaves some out. The sample has roughly 94,000 clones, about 93% seen once. The specimen comprised peripheral blood mononuclear cells (PBMCs), sampled before the fourth cycle of nivolumab. The genes are TRBV7-8 and TRBJ2-1; TRBD1 matches 8 bases. The origin of this receptor is a human donor with classical Hodgkin lymphoma. The CDR3 spells CASSLAPYRTGFSYNEQFF. The CDR3 nucleotides read TGTGCCAGCAGCTTAGCGCCCTACCGGACAGGGTTCTCCTACAATGAGCAGTTCTTC.